This T cell receptor (beta chain) was recovered during a study of CDR3 diversity in severe acne. Each CDR3 protein is one row after TCRdb ran MiXCR on the PCR reads. The sample lists roughly 93,000 distinct CDR3 sequences, approximately 49% occurring once. This clonotype has at least ten counts. The CDR3 length is 13 residues. J gave up 3 bases and V 6 bases, and 4 bases lay outside the gene matches. The germline V gene has CDR1 KGHSH and CDR2 LQKENI. J is TRBJ1-2 and V is TRBV18; 7 bases match TRBD1. Sample: blood. The source of this sequence is a male donor with severe acne vulgaris. The CDR3: CASSSTGDYGYTF. The CDR3 DNA reads TGTGCCAGCTCGTCAACAGGGGACTATGGCTACACCTTC.